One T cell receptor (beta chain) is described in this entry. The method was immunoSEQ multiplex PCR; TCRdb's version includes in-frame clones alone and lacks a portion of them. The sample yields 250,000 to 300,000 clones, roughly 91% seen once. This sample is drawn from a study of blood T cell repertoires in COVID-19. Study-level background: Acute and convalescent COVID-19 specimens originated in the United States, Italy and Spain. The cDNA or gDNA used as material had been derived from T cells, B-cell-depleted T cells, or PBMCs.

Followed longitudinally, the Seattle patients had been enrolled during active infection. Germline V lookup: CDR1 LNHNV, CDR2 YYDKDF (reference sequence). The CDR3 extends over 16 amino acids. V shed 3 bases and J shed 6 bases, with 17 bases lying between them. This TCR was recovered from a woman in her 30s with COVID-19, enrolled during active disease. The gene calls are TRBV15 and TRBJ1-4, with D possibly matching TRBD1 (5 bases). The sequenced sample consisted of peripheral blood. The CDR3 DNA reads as TGTGCCACCAGCAGGGGAATGGGAGGGACGCATGAAAAACTGTTTTTT. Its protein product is CATSRGMGGTHEKLFF.